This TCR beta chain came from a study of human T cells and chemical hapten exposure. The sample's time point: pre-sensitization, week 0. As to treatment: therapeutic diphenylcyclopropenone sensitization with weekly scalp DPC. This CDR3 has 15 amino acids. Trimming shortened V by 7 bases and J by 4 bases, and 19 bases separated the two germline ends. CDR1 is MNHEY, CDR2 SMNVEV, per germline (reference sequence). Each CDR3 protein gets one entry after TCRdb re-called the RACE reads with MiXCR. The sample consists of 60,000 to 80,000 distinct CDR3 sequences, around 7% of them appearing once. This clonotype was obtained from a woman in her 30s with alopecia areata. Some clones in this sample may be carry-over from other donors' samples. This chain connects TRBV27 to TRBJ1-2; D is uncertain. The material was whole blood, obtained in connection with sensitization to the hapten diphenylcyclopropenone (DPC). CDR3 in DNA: TGTGCCAGCACTCCCAGTAGCAGGTCGGGCTATGGCTACACCTTC. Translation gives CASTPSSRSGYGYTF.